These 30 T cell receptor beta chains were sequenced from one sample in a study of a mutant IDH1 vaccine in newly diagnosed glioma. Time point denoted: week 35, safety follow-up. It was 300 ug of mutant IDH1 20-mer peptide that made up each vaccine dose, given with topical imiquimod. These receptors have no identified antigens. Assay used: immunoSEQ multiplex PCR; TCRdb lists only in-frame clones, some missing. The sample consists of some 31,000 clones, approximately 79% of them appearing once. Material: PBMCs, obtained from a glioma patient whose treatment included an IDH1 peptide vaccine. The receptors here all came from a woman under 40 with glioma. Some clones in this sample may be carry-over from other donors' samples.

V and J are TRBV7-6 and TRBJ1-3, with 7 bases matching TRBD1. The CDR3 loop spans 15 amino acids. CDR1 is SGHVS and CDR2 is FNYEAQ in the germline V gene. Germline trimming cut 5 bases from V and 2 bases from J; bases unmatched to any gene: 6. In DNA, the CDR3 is TGTGCCAGCAGCGCCACAGGGGACGCTGGAAACACCATATATTTT. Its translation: CASSATGDAGNTIYF.

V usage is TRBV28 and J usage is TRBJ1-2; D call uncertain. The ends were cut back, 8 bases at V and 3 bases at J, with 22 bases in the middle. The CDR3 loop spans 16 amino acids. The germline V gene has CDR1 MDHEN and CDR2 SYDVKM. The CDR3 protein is CASLVNSINRYYGYTF. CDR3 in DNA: TGTGCCAGCTTAGTCAACAGCATCAACCGATACTATGGCTACACCTTC.

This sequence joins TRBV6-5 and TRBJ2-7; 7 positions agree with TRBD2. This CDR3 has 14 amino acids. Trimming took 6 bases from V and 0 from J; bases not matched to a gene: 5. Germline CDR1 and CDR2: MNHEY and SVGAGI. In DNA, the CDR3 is TGTGCCAGCAGGGTGTCGGGGGGCTCCTACGAGCAGTACTTC. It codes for CASRVSGGSYEQYF.

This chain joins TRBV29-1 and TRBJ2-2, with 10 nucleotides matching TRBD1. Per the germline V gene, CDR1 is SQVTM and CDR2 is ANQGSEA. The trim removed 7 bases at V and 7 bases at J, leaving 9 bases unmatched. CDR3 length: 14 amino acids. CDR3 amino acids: CSAVGTGAGGELFF. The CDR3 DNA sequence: TGCAGCGCTGTAGGGACAGGGGCCGGCGGGGAGCTGTTTTTT.

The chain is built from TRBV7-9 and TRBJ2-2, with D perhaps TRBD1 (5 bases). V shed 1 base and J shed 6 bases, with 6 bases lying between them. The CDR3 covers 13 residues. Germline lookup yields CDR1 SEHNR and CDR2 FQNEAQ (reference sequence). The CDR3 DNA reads TGTGCCAGCAGCTTAGGGGGCGCCGGGGAGCTGTTTTTT. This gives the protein CASSLGGAGELFF. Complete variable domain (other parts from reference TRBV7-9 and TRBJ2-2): DTGVSQNPRHKITKRGQNVTFRCDPISEHNRLYWYRQTLGQGPEFLTYFQNEAQLEKSRLLSDRFSAERPKGSFSTLEIQRTEQGDSAMYLCASSLGGAGELFFGEGSRLTVL.

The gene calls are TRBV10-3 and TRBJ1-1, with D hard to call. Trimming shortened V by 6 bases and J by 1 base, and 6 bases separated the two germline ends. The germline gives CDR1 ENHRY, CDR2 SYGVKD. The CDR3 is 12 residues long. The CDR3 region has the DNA TGTGCCATCAGAGAGGGGAACACTGAAGCTTTCTTT. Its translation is CAIREGNTEAFF.

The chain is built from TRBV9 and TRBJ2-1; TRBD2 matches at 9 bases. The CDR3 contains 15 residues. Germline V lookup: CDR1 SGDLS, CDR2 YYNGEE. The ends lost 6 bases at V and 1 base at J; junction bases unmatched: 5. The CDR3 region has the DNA TGTGCCAGCAACAAGCGGGAGGCATCCTACAATGAGCAGTTCTTC. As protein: CASNKREASYNEQFF.

CDR3 residues: CASSVEAGGPYEQYF. The CDR3 region has the DNA TGTGCCAGCAGCGTAGAGGCAGGGGGACCCTACGAGCAGTACTTC. This rearrangement joins TRBV9 to TRBJ2-7, with 7 bases that match TRBD1. From germline, CDR1 is SGDLS and CDR2 YYNGEE. The CDR3 contains 15 residues. The junction had 5 bases not matched to a gene; V was cut back by 0 bases and J by 2 bases.

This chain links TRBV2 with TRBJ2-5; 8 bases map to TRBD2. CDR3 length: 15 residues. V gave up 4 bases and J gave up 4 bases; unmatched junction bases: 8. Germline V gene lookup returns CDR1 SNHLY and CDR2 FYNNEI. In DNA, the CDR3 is TGTGCCAGCAGTGTCGGAGGTAGCGGGACAGAGACCCAGTACTTC. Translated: CASSVGGSGTETQYF.

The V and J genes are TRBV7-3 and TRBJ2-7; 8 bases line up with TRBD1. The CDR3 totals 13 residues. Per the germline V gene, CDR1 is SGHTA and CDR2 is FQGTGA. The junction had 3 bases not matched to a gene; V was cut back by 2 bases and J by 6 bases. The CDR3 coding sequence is TGTGCCAGCAGCTTACAGGGGGCGGGCGAGCAGTACTTC. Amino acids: CASSLQGAGEQYF.

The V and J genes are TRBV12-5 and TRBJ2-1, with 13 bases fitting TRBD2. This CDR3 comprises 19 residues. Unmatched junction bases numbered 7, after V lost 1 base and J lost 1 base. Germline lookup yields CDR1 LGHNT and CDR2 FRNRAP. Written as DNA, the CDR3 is TGTGCTAGTGGTTTGGGCCCCGGACTAGCGGGAGAGTCCTACAATGAGCAGTTCTTC. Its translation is CASGLGPGLAGESYNEQFF. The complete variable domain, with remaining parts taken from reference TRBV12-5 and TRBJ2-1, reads DARVTQTPRHKVTEMGQEVTMRCQPILGHNTVFWYRQTMMQGLELLAYFRNRAPLDDSGMPKDRFSAEMPDATLATLKIQPSEPRDSAVYFCASGLGPGLAGESYNEQFFGPGTRLTVL.

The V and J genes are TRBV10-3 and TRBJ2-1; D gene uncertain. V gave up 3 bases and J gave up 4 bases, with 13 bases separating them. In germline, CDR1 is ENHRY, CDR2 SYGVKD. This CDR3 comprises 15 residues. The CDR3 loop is CAISDGSAQYNEQFF. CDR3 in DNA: TGTGCCATCAGTGATGGGTCGGCCCAGTACAATGAGCAGTTCTTC.

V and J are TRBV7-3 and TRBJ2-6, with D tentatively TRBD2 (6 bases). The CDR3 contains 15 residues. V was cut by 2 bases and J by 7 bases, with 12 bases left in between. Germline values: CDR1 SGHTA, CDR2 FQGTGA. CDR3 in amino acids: CASSLGSGGANVLTF. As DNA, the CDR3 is TGTGCCAGCAGCTTAGGGTCCGGGGGAGCCAACGTCCTGACTTTC.

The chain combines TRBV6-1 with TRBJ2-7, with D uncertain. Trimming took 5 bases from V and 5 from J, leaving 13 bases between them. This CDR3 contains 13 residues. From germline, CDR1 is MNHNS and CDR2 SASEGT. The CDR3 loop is CASSHRLRDEQYF. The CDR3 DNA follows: TGTGCCAGCAGTCACAGACTTAGGGACGAGCAGTACTTC.

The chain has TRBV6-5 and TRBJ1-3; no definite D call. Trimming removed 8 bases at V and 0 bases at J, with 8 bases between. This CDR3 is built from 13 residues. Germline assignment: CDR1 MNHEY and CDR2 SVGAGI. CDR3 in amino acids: CASSTVSGNTIYF. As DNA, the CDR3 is TGTGCCAGCTCGACCGTCTCTGGAAACACCATATATTTT.

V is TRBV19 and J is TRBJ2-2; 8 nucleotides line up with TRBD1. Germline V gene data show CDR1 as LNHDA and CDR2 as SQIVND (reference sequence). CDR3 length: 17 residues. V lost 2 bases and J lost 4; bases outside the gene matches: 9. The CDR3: CASSIPGRGLGTGELFF. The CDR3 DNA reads TGTGCCAGTAGTATACCCGGCAGGGGGCTGGGCACCGGGGAGCTGTTTTTT.

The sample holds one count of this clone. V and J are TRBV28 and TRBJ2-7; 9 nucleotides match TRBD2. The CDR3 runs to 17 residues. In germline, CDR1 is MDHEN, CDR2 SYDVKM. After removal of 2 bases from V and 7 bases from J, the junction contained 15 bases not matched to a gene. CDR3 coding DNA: TGTGCCAGCAGTTTAAATCCGTTCGGTAGCGGGAGTTATGAGCAGTACTTC. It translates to CASSLNPFGSGSYEQYF.

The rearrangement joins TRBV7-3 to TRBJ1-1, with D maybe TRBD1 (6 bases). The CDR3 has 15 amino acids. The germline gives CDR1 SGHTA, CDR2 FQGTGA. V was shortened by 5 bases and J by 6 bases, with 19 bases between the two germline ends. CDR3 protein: CASSPGGQGPSEAFF. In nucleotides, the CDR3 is TGTGCCAGCAGCCCCGGAGGGCAGGGGCCATCTGAAGCTTTCTTT.

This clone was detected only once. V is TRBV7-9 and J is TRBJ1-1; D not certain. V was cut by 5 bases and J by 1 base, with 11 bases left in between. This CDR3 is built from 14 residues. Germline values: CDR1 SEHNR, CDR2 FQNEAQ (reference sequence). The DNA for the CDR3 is TGTGCCAGCAGCCCCTCGGTACCGAACACTGAAGCTTTCTTT. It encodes CASSPSVPNTEAFF.

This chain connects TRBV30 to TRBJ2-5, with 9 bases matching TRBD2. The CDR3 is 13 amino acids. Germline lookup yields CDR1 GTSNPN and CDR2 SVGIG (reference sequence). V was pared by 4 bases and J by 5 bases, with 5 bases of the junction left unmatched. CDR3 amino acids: CAWKKSGRETQYF. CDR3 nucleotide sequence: TGTGCCTGGAAGAAGAGCGGGAGGGAGACCCAGTACTTC.

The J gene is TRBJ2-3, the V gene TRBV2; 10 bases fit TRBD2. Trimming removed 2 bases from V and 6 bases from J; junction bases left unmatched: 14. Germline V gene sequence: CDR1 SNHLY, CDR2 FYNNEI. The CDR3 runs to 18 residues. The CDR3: CASSEPPGRTSGRDTQYF. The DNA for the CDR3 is TGTGCCAGCAGTGAACCCCCGGGTAGGACTAGCGGTAGGGATACGCAGTATTTT.

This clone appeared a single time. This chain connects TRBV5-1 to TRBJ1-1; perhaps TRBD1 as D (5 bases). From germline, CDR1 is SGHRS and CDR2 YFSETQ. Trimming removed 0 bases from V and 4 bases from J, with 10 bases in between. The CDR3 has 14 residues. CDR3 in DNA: TGCGCCAGCAGCTTGGTCGCTCAGGGCACTGAAGCTTTCTTT. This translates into CASSLVAQGTEAFF.

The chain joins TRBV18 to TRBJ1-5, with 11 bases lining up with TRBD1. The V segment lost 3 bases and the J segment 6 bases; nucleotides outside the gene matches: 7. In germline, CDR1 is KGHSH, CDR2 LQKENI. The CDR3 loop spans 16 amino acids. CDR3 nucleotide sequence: TGTGCCAGCTCACCCACCGGGACAGGGGGTGGTCAGCCCCAGCATTTT. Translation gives CASSPTGTGGGQPQHF.

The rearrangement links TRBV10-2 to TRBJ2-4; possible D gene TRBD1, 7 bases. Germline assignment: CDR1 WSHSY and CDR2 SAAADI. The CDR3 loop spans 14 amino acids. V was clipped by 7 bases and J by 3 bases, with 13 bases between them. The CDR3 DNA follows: TGCGCCAGCAAAGACAGGGAGGACAAAAACATTCAGTACTTC. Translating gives CASKDREDKNIQYF.

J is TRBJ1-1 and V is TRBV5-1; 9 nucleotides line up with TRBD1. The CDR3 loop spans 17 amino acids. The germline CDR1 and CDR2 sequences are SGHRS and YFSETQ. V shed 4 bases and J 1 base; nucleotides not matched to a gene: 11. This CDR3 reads CASSAVPGQGWNTEAFF. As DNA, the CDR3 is TGCGCCAGCAGCGCGGTCCCGGGACAGGGTTGGAACACTGAAGCTTTCTTT.

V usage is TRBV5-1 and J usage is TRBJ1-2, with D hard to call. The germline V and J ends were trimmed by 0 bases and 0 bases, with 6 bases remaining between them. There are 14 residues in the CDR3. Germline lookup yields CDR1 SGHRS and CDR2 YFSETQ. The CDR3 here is CASSLDGANYGYTF. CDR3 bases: TGCGCCAGCAGCTTGGACGGAGCTAACTATGGCTACACCTTC.

The CDR3 sequence is CSVRPATGDEKLFF. The CDR3 DNA is TGCAGCGTAAGACCGGCGACAGGGGACGAAAAACTGTTTTTT. The V call is TRBV29-1, the J call TRBJ1-4; 8 nucleotides line up with TRBD1. In germline, CDR1 is SQVTM, CDR2 ANQGSEA. V lost 6 bases to trimming and J lost 8 bases; unmatched junction nucleotides: 11. The CDR3 has 14 amino acids.

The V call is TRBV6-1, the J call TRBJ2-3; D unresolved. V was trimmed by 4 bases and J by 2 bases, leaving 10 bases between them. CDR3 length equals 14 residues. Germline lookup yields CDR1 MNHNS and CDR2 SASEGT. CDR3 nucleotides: TGTGCCAGCAGTGCGGGCACACCCACAGATACGCAGTATTTT. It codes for CASSAGTPTDTQYF.

CDR3: CASSDRRYNEKLFF. CDR3 coding DNA: TGTGCCAGCAGTGATAGGAGGTATAATGAAAAACTGTTTTTT. This rearrangement joins TRBV2 to TRBJ1-4; D remains ambiguous. Trimming took off 3 bases at V and 4 bases at J, with 9 bases between the two ends. The CDR3 has 14 residues. From germline, CDR1 is SNHLY and CDR2 FYNNEI.

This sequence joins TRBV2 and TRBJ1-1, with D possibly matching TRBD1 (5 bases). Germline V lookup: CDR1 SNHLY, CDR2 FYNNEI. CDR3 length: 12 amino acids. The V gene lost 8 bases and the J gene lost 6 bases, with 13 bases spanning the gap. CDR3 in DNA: TGTGCCAGCCTGGGACGGGACGCTGAAGCTTTCTTT. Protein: CASLGRDAEAFF.